The 3 T cell receptor beta chains below all came from one sample that was sequenced in a study of cytomegalovirus exposure and HLA in healthy donors. PCR was performed using 60 Vbeta and 13 Jbeta primers. Only in-frame clones appear in the TCRdb table, and some are missing; sequencing was by immunoSEQ multiplex PCR. Among about 120,000 clones listed, almost 85% were seen once. Material for sequencing was PBMCs. These TCRs come from a woman aged 18-29 years in good health and CMV-seronegative.

The V and J genes are TRBV2 and TRBJ2-7; 9 bases are a match to TRBD1. The V gene end was trimmed by 8 bases and the J gene end by 4 bases; junction bases not matched to a gene: 12. CDR1 and CDR2 from the germline V gene are SNHLY and FYNNEI. CDR3 size: 15 residues. CDR3 loop: CASRPGGQGLYEQYF. The CDR3 DNA sequence: TGTGCCAGCCGACCGGGGGGACAGGGCTTGTACGAGCAGTACTTC.

This chain joins TRBV2 and TRBJ2-2; tentative D call: TRBD2 (6 bases). This CDR3 comprises 15 residues. The V end was cut by 4 bases, the J end by 2 bases, with 11 bases between. Germline CDR1 reads SNHLY; CDR2 reads FYNNEI. The CDR3 nucleotides are TGTGCCAGCAGTGGACTAGTCGCTAACACCGGGGAGCTGTTTTTT. Protein: CASSGLVANTGELFF.

This clone was counted only a few times. The chain has TRBV18 and TRBJ1-4, with D uncertain. Per the germline V gene, CDR1 is KGHSH and CDR2 is LQKENI. This CDR3 comprises 13 residues. The V gene lost 1 base and the J gene lost 5 bases, with 5 bases spanning the gap. The CDR3 here is CASSPLENEKLFF. CDR3 DNA sequence: TGTGCCAGCTCACCACTCGAGAATGAAAAACTGTTTTTT.